This T cell receptor beta chain was recovered during a study of blood T cell repertoires in COVID-19. Generated by immunoSEQ multiplex PCR, the TCRdb table keeps only in-frame clones and is missing some. The sample includes about 230,000 clones, less than 85% of them seen just once. Germline V lookup: CDR1 SGHRS, CDR2 YFSETQ. V shed 4 bases and J 9 bases; nucleotides not matched to a gene: 7. There are 14 residues in the CDR3. The TCR sequence derives from a man in his fifties or sixties who had recovered from COVID-19. The chain is built from TRBV5-1 and TRBJ1-6; 7 bases match TRBD1. Material: PBMCs or T cells enriched from blood (not recorded which). The CDR3 here is CASSLTGIGSPLHF. CDR3 sequence (DNA): TGCGCCAGCAGCCTGACAGGGATCGGTTCACCCCTCCACTTT.